This T cell receptor (beta chain) is from a study of shared clonotypes between healthy human individuals. Study results and caveats: Though the depth was large, rarefaction showed that sorted-subset sequencing was incomplete. Estimated richness values were generally larger in naive subsets than in memory subsets. Generation probabilities of non-shared clonotypes were lower (relative to those shared by all four donors).

Regarding this clone: What it binds is unknown.

Profiled with immunoSEQ multiplex PCR; TCRdb holds only in-frame clones, not every one. The table lists some 2 million clones, roughly 96% of them singletons. V gave up 7 bases and J gave up 3 bases, with 16 bases separating them. Per the germline V gene, CDR1 is SGHTA and CDR2 is FQGNSA. This CDR3 is built from 15 residues. The chain combines TRBV7-2 with TRBJ1-5, with D hard to call. The TCR sequence derives from a man aged 18 to 30 in good health. Sequenced sample: naive CD4+ T cells sorted from blood. Documented subset: CD45RA+ positively selected. CDR3 in DNA: TGTGCCAGCACCTTGGCGGGCAGGCTCAATCAGCCCCAGCATTTT. Translation gives CASTLAGRLNQPQHF.